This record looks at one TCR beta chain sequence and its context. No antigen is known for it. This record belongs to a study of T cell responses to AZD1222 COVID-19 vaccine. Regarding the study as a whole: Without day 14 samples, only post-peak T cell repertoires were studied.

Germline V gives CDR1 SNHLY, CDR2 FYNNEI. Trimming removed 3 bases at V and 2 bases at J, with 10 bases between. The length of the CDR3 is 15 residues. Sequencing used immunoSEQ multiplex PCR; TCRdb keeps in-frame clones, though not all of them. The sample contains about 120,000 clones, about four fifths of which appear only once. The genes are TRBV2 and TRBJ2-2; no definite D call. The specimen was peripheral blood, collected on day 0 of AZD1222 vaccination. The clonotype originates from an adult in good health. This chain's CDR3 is CASSEHPVNTGELFF. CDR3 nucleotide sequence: TGTGCCAGCAGTGAGCACCCGGTTAACACCGGGGAGCTGTTTTTT.